What follows describes a single T cell receptor (beta chain). The antigen it recognizes is unknown. No base quality values were provided; no much bigger clone lies one nucleotide off. Library prep was done by the immunoSEQ multiplex PCR assay. In TCRdb, the immuneACCESS table is reduced to in-frame sequences with V and J assigned. These tables do not hold every clone; where another copy was compared, an unresolved V gene accounts for under half, and the others remain unexplained. The table for this sample lists around 69,000 clones; around 92% of them were counted only once. The ten most abundant clones make up approximately 2.2% of the sample. The sample comes from a study of T cell changes during pregnancy in multiple sclerosis (dated by TCRdb to between 2018 and 2021). General notes on the study: In women with multiple sclerosis, the researchers looked at how the T cell repertoire shifted as pregnancy progressed.

Looking up the germline V gene (reference sequence) yields CDR1 SEHNR and CDR2 FQNEAQ. For this chain, trimming is 5 bases at the V end and 9 bases at the J end, and the number of junction bases without a gene match is 4. The CDR3 has 12 amino acids, counting the end cysteine and phenylalanine. The sequence is cut down to CDR3 DNA, 36 bases in frame from base 1. The sample was peripheral blood, taken in the first trimester of pregnancy. The V and J segments used are TRBV7-9 and TRBJ2-1; 7 junctional bases match TRBD1. This sequence originates from a female donor with multiple sclerosis, enrolled in a pregnancy study. This receptor carries the CDR3 CASSRTGPEQFF. The DNA sequence reads TGTGCCAGCAGCCGGACAGGTCCTGAGCAGTTCTTC.